Listed below are T cell receptor beta chains from one sample, sequenced in a study of cytomegalovirus exposure and HLA in healthy donors. Profiling relied on immunoSEQ multiplex PCR, and the TCRdb table lists in-frame clones only, not all of them. The sample yields fewer than 250,000 clones, about three quarters seen once. The sample comprised PBMCs. The receptors originated from a woman aged 35 to 49 in good health and CMV-seronegative. CDR3s include the opening cysteine and the closing phenylalanine or tryptophan. D genes are given only for firm matches. The size of a clone is reported for some rows only, either as once, few or many, or as a class for expanded clones.

NA,TRBV6-1,TRBJ1-2,few,TGTGCCAGCAGTGAAGCCGGGGGGCCGCCCTATGGCTACACCTTC,CASSEAGGPPYGYTF
NA,TRBV5-4,TRBJ1-5,NA,TGTGCCAGCAGCTCCGGCGGGAATCAGCCCCAGCATTTT,CASSSGGNQPQHF
NA,TRBV19,TRBJ1-2,once,TGTGCCAGTAGTACTACAGGGCGTCCTAACTATGGCTACACCTTC,CASSTTGRPNYGYTF
TRBD2,TRBV27,TRBJ2-3,NA,TGTGCCAGCAGTTTAGGACTAGCGGGAGGGGCAGATACGCAGTATTTT,CASSLGLAGGADTQYF
NA,TRBV5-1,TRBJ2-2,NA,TGCGCCAGCAGCGCATCCGGGACTTCAGGCCACACCGGGGAGCTGTTTTTT,CASSASGTSGHTGELFF
TRBD1,TRBV6-6,TRBJ1-6,NA,TGTGCCAGCAGTTACCCTCCGGACAGGGAGGTCTCACCCCTCCACTTT,CASSYPPDREVSPLHF
NA,TRBV7-8,TRBJ1-4,few,TGTGCCAGCAGCGACCCCGGGATCACTAGTAATGAAAAACTGTTTTTT,CASSDPGITSNEKLFF
NA,TRBV4-3,TRBJ2-1,NA,TGCGCCAGCAGCCAAGAGATGCGAGCGGAGCAGTTCTTC,CASSQEMRAEQFF
NA,TRBV19,TRBJ1-2,NA,TGTGCCTCAGGAGGGTGGAGCAACTATGGCTACACCTTC,CASGGWSNYGYTF
NA,TRBV30,TRBJ1-1,NA,TGTGCCTGGAGTGTACGGCAGAGGGCGAACACTGAAGCTTTCTTT,CAWSVRQRANTEAFF
NA,TRBV2,TRBJ1-2,NA,TGTGCCAGCTGGATCGGGATATATGGCTACACCTTC,CASWIGIYGYTF
NA,TRBV7-9,TRBJ2-3,NA,TGTTCCAGCAGCGATCTGAATAGCGGTTACACAGATACGCAGTATTTT,CSSSDLNSGYTDTQYF
NA,TRBV25-1,TRBJ1-1,NA,TGTGCCAGCAGTCGGACTGGGGGGGAGACTGAAGCTTTCTTT,CASSRTGGETEAFF
TRBD1,TRBV2,TRBJ1-6,NA,TGTGCCAGCGGGACAGCGACCTATAATTCACCCCTCCACTTT,CASGTATYNSPLHF
TRBD1,TRBV6-6,TRBJ1-5,NA,TGTGCCAGCAGCCAGAGACTTCAGGGGGCTCAACAGCCCCAGCATTTT,CASSQRLQGAQQPQHF
NA,TRBV11-2,TRBJ1-3,NA,TGTGCCAGCAGCTTCCGTCAGGAAGGGAGCTCTGGAAACACCATATATTTT,CASSFRQEGSSGNTIYF
TRBD1,TRBV7-6,TRBJ1-4,NA,TGTGCCAGCAGCTTCCGGACAGGTTTCAATGAAAAACTGTTTTTT,CASSFRTGFNEKLFF
TRBD2,TRBV7-3,TRBJ2-1,NA,TGTGCCAGCAGCCCCTCGGGACTAGCGGGAGGGGAGCAGTTCTTC,CASSPSGLAGGEQFF
NA,TRBV11-3,TRBJ2-1,NA,TGTGCCAGCAGCCCCTTGGGGGGTGGGTGGAATGAGCAGTTCTTC,CASSPLGGGWNEQFF
TRBD1,TRBV7-2,TRBJ1-2,NA,TGTGCCAGCAGCTTAGGGCGGACAGGCCAATGTGGGGTGGACTATGGCTACACCTTC,CASSLGRTGQCGVDYGYTF
TRBD2,TRBV7-9,TRBJ2-1,NA,TGTTCCAGCAGCTTAGCATATGGGGCTAGCGGGATTGTCTACAATGAGCAGTTCTTC,CSSSLAYGASGIVYNEQFF
NA,TRBV7-9,TRBJ1-1,NA,TGTGCCAGCAGCCCAGCGAGTCTGAACACTGAAGCTTTCTTT,CASSPASLNTEAFF
NA,TRBV7-9,TRBJ1-1,NA,TGTGCCAGCAGCTACGGACAATTGAACACTGAAGCTTTCTTT,CASSYGQLNTEAFF
NA,TRBV12-5,TRBJ2-7,NA,TGTGCTAGTGGCAATCTCGGACTTATCGAGCAGTACTTC,CASGNLGLIEQYF
NA,TRBV7-9,TRBJ2-5,NA,TGTGCCAGCAGCCGACTACCCGCGGAGGAAGAGACCCAGTACTTC,CASSRLPAEEETQYF
NA,TRBV6-1,TRBJ1-4,NA,TGTGCCTCCCGGGGAACCAATGAAAAACTGTTTTTT,CASRGTNEKLFF
NA,TRBV6-4,TRBJ1-5,NA,TGTGCCAGCAGCGTTCAGGGATGGGAACAGCCCCAGCATTTT,CASSVQGWEQPQHF
NA,TRBV19,TRBJ2-3,NA,TGTGCCAGTAGCGTCGGGGCAGATACGCAGTATTTT,CASSVGADTQYF
NA,TRBV28,TRBJ1-1,NA,TGTGCCAGCAGCTTCTCAGGAAGGAACACTGAAGCTTTCTTT,CASSFSGRNTEAFF
NA,TRBV7-2,TRBJ2-2,NA,TGTGCCAGCAGCTCCCCTCCCGGGGAGCTGTTTTTT,CASSSPPGELFF
TRBD1,TRBV5-1,TRBJ2-2,NA,TGCGCCAGCAGCCTAAACCAGGGGGCGCTGGGCACCGGGGAGCTGTTTTTT,CASSLNQGALGTGELFF
TRBD2,TRBV7-2,TRBJ2-5,NA,TGCGCCAGCAGCTTAGCTCCGGGGACTAGCGGGAGGGAGACCCAGTACTTC,CASSLAPGTSGRETQYF
TRBD2,TRBV11-2,TRBJ2-1,NA,TGTGCCAGCAGCCCCAGAAGCGGGAGGGCTGGGAATGAGCAGTTCTTC,CASSPRSGRAGNEQFF
NA,TRBV5-4,TRBJ2-4,NA,TGTGCCAGCAGCTTGAACTCCGTACCCAAAAACATTCAGTACTTC,CASSLNSVPKNIQYF
NA,TRBV4-3,TRBJ1-6,NA,TGCGCCAGCAGCCAAGTGGGAACAGGACGAAATTCACCCCTCCACTTT,CASSQVGTGRNSPLHF
NA,TRBV6-1,TRBJ2-3,NA,TGTGCCAGCAGTCCATCTCTAGGTGATACGCAGTATTTT,CASSPSLGDTQYF
TRBD1,TRBV4-2,TRBJ1-2,NA,TGTGCCAGCAGCCAGCCCGGACAGGCTGAGAATGGCTACACCTTC,CASSQPGQAENGYTF
TRBD2,TRBV28,TRBJ2-3,NA,TGTGCCAGCAGTTTAGGGGGACTAGGCATAGGTACGCAGTATTTT,CASSLGGLGIGTQYF
NA,TRBV9,TRBJ2-5,few,TGTGCCAGCAGCGTAGGGAGCGGAGGACAAGAGACCCAGTACTTC,CASSVGSGGQETQYF
TRBD2,TRBV7-8,TRBJ2-5,NA,TGTGCCAGCAGCTTAGGCGGTAGCGGGAGTAAGACCCAGTACTTC,CASSLGGSGSKTQYF
NA,TRBV4-3,TRBJ2-1,NA,TGCGCCAGCAGCCAAGCGGCAGGGTCAGGAGAGCAGTTCTTC,CASSQAAGSGEQFF
NA,TRBV6-1,TRBJ1-2,NA,TGTGCCAGCAGTGAAGCGCGGAGGGGCGGGAGCTACACCTTC,CASSEARRGGSYTF
TRBD2,TRBV13,TRBJ2-1,NA,TGTGCCAGCAGCTCGGGACTAGTAGGGGAGCAGTTCTTC,CASSSGLVGEQFF
NA,TRBV19,TRBJ2-3,NA,TGTGCCAGTAGTCAGCAGGCCGGAGATACGCAGTATTTT,CASSQQAGDTQYF
TRBD1,TRBV7-9,TRBJ1-1,NA,TGTTCCAGCAGAGTCGGCCACAGGGGGAACACTGAAGCTTTCTTT,CSSRVGHRGNTEAFF
TRBD1,TRBV19,TRBJ2-5,NA,TGTGCCAGTAGCGGTACCGGGACAGGGTTTTTCCAAGAGACCCAGTACTTC,CASSGTGTGFFQETQYF
TRBD1,TRBV19,TRBJ1-2,NA,TGTGCCAGTAGTATCCTAGGGACAGTATATGGCTACACCTTC,CASSILGTVYGYTF
NA,TRBV7-2,TRBJ2-3,NA,TGTGCCAGCAGCCGTCTCGGGAGCACAGATACGCAGTATTTT,CASSRLGSTDTQYF
NA,TRBV19,TRBJ1-5,NA,TGTGCCACCGCGTGGAGGGGCAATCAGCCCCAGCATTTT,CATAWRGNQPQHF
NA,TRBV4-1,TRBJ2-3,NA,TGCGCCAGCAGCCAAGACCGGCCTAGCGCGTCGCCTAGCACAGATACGCAGTATTTT,CASSQDRPSASPSTDTQYF
TRBD2,TRBV19,TRBJ2-7,NA,TGTGCCAGCCGACCGGGACTAGCTAGCGACGAGCAGTACTTC,CASRPGLASDEQYF
TRBD2,TRBV6-4,TRBJ2-3,NA,TGTGCCAGCAGTGACACGGGAGCGGGGCATACGCAGTATTTT,CASSDTGAGHTQYF
TRBD2,TRBV7-2,TRBJ2-3,NA,TGTGCCAGCAGCTTAAGCGGGAGAGTTGCAGATACGCAGTATTTT,CASSLSGRVADTQYF
NA,TRBV5-1,TRBJ1-6,NA,TGCGCCAGCAGCTTGGCCGCAGGCTTAAGGTCGGATTCACCCCTCCACTTT,CASSLAAGLRSDSPLHF
NA,TRBV19,TRBJ2-1,NA,TGTGCCAGTAGTATACTCACGACTAGCTCCTACAATGAGCAGTTCTTC,CASSILTTSSYNEQFF